These 26 T cell receptor beta chains came from one sample sequenced in a study of beta chain features in type 1 diabetes. Isolated RNA was reverse transcribed in full, so expressed TCRB transcripts were sequenced. Some clones are missing from TCRdb's copy, which holds only in-frame ones; the method was immunoSEQ multiplex PCR. The sample includes some 200,000 clones, about a tenth of them seen just once. Sequencing was carried out using central memory CD4+ T cells from blood. These receptors all come from a man between 18 and 29 years old in good health.

This clone was counted a few times. The CDR3 sequence is CAISEPRTSGNEQFF. CDR3 DNA: TGTGCCATCAGTGAGCCTCGGACTAGCGGCAATGAGCAGTTCTTC. The chain uses TRBV10-3 and TRBJ2-1; 10 bases align to TRBD2. This CDR3 is 15 amino acids long. V dropped 2 bases and J dropped 6; count of bases not matched to a gene: 4. The germline V gene encodes CDR1 ENHRY and CDR2 SYGVKD.

In this sample, this clone turned up a few times. The chain is built from TRBV30 and TRBJ2-7; D is undetermined. The CDR3 contains 14 residues. Deletions cut 6 bases from V and 2 bases from J, with 17 bases between. Germline CDR1 reads GTSNPN; CDR2 reads SVGIG (reference sequence). The CDR3 DNA reads as TGTGCCTGCAGTCCAAAGGGCCTCACCTACGAGCAGTACTTC. This translates into CACSPKGLTYEQYF.

This clone came up many times. The gene calls are TRBV14 and TRBJ2-1; no firm D call. V lost 2 bases and J lost 3, with 14 bases in between. The CDR3 is made up of 16 amino acids. Germline lookup yields CDR1 SGHDN and CDR2 FVKESK. CDR3 in amino acids: CASSQRTREVYNEQFF. CDR3 coding DNA: TGTGCCAGCAGCCAAAGGACGAGAGAGGTCTACAATGAGCAGTTCTTC.

As DNA, the CDR3 is TGTGCCAGCAGACGCGATCCGGGGGGCTATGGCTACACCTTC. Protein sequence: CASRRDPGGYGYTF. This chain connects TRBV2 to TRBJ1-2; perhaps TRBD1 as D (5 bases). The V gene's germline CDR1 is SNHLY and CDR2 FYNNEI. The CDR3 sequence is 14 residues long. V dropped 6 bases and J dropped 4 bases, with 15 bases sitting between them.

V usage is TRBV29-1 and J usage is TRBJ2-5, with 7 bases lining up with TRBD1. This CDR3 spans 15 amino acids. The V gene end was trimmed by 7 bases and the J gene end by 4 bases; junction bases not matched to a gene: 15. CDR1 and CDR2 (germline): SQVTM, ANQGSEA. The CDR3 region is CSAAERTGGGETQYF. The CDR3 coding sequence is TGCAGCGCCGCGGAGAGGACAGGTGGGGGAGAGACCCAGTACTTC.

This clone was seen a handful of times. This chain uses TRBV6-1 with TRBJ2-1, with D possibly being TRBD2 (6 bases). The V and J ends lost 6 bases and 4 bases respectively, with 16 bases between them. The CDR3 runs to 15 residues. The germline gives CDR1 MNHNS, CDR2 SASEGT. The CDR3 DNA is TGTGCCAGCAGGACCCCTGGAGGGCTTTACAATGAGCAGTTCTTC. Protein product: CASRTPGGLYNEQFF.

This clone was detected only a few times. The V call is TRBV5-6, the J call TRBJ2-7; D not resolved. CDR3 length: 14 residues. The V end was cut by 2 bases, the J end by 0 bases, with 9 bases between. The V gene's germline CDR1 is SGHDT and CDR2 YYEEEE. The CDR3 nucleotides are TGTGCCAGCAGCTTCGTGATCTCCTCCTACGAGCAGTACTTC. This sequence encodes CASSFVISSYEQYF.

The chain employs TRBV5-4 and TRBJ1-1; D may be TRBD1 (6 bases). V lost 3 bases and J 0 bases, leaving 9 bases between the germline ends. The V gene's germline CDR1 is SGHNT and CDR2 YYREEE (reference sequence). The CDR3 consists of 14 residues. The CDR3 sequence: CASSSYRVNTEAFF. In DNA, the CDR3 is TGTGCCAGCAGCTCATACAGGGTGAACACTGAAGCTTTCTTT.

In regard to this clone: A far larger clone is off by one base, so a read error is likely. The chain has TRBV13 and TRBJ2-7; 8 positions agree with TRBD2. With the DNA end fitting TRBJ2-1 better, the J assignment may be wrong. The CDR3 extends over 14 amino acids. The V gene's germline CDR1 is PRHDT and CDR2 FYEKMQ (reference sequence). The DNA of the CDR3 is TGTGCCAGCAGCGACCGGACTAGCTTAAACGAGCAGTTCTTC. It is translated as CASSDRTSLNEQFF.

This chain joins TRBV2 and TRBJ1-4; D remains ambiguous. Germline V CDR1 and CDR2: SNHLY, FYNNEI. V was clipped by 5 bases and J by 0 bases, with 1 base between them. The CDR3 spans 12 residues. CDR3 DNA: TGTGCCAGCAGTTCAACTAATGAAAAACTGTTTTTT. It codes for CASSSTNEKLFF.

The genes are TRBV5-8 and TRBJ2-1, with TRBD2 matching over 13 bases. The CDR3 runs 17 residues. The germline V gene has CDR1 SGHTS and CDR2 YDEGEE. The J segment lost 8 bases and the V segment lost 6 bases, leaving 14 bases of the junction unmatched. CDR3 DNA: TGTGCCAGCACCAAGTTTCGGACTAGCGGGAGTCTCCATGAGCAGTTCTTC. Amino acid sequence: CASTKFRTSGSLHEQFF.

This clone came up a few times. This chain connects TRBV5-4 to TRBJ2-2; no firm D call. The CDR3 has 15 amino acids. Germline CDR1 and CDR2: SGHNT and YYREEE (reference sequence). Trimming stripped 4 bases from V and 1 base from J, with 11 bases between. CDR3 coding DNA: TGTGCCAGCAGCCTTAGGAGCCGGAACACCGGGGAGCTGTTTTTT. It encodes CASSLRSRNTGELFF.

This clone was counted ten times or more. The chain couples TRBV7-9 to TRBJ2-5; D not certain. The V gene's germline CDR1 is SEHNR and CDR2 FQNEAQ (reference sequence). This CDR3 is built from 15 residues. V shed 5 bases and J shed 3 bases, with 16 bases lying between them. The CDR3 DNA follows: TGTGCCAGCAGCCCGATGGGCTATACTAAAGAGACCCAGTACTTC. It encodes CASSPMGYTKETQYF.

Regarding this clone: A clone one base away is much larger, so this may be a read error. The chain uses TRBV5-6 and TRBJ2-1; D unclear. V gave up 4 bases and J gave up 4 bases, with 3 bases separating them. Germline lookup yields CDR1 SGHDT and CDR2 YYEEEE. The length of the CDR3 is 11 residues. The CDR3 DNA follows: TGTGCCAGCAGCCATTACAATGAGCAGTTCTTC. Amino acid sequence: CASSHYNEQFF.

This clone has more than one count but fewer than ten. The chain combines TRBV6-5 with TRBJ1-5; D is unresolved. The germline V and J ends were trimmed by 6 bases and 6 bases, with 12 bases remaining between them. The germline V gene encodes CDR1 MNHEY and CDR2 SVGAGI. CDR3 length: 13 residues. CDR3 nucleotide sequence: TGTGCCAGCAGCCTGATAGAGGGTCAGCCCCAGCATTTT. It codes for CASSLIEGQPQHF.

This clone was picked up a small number of times. V gene TRBV30 combines with J gene TRBJ1-5, with D unclear. The V end lost 0 bases, the J end lost 7 bases, and 16 bases lay between the germline ends. The CDR3 covers 15 residues. The germline V gene encodes CDR1 GTSNPN and CDR2 SVGIG (reference sequence). The CDR3 DNA reads as TGTGCCTGGAGTGTACGTCGGGGAATGGGACAGCCCCAGCATTTT. It specifies CAWSVRRGMGQPQHF. Full variable domain (remainder filled in from reference TRBV30 and TRBJ1-5): SQTIHQWPATLVQPVGSPLSLECTVEGTSNPNLYWYRQAAGRGLQLLFYSVGIGQISSEVPQNLSASRPQDRQFILSSKKLLLSDSGFYLCAWSVRRGMGQPQHFGDGTRLSIL.

This clone was counted only a few times. The J gene is TRBJ1-4, the V gene TRBV4-2; D gene ambiguous. This CDR3 is built from 16 residues. Germline V CDR1 and CDR2: LGHNA, YNFKEQ. Trimming stripped 0 bases from V and 3 bases from J, with 11 bases between. The CDR3 protein is CASSQESGASNEKLFF. In DNA form, the CDR3 reads TGTGCCAGCAGCCAAGAGTCCGGAGCATCTAATGAAAAACTGTTTTTT.

The rearrangement links TRBV5-4 to TRBJ2-2; TRBD2 matches 10 bases. This CDR3 region has 16 residues. V was clipped by 4 bases and J by 5 bases; unmatched bases: 8. CDR1 and CDR2 (germline): SGHNT, YYREEE (reference sequence). The CDR3 nucleotides read TGTGCCAGCAGCCGCATAGCGGGGGGACTTACCGGGGAGCTGTTTTTT. Protein: CASSRIAGGLTGELFF.

The chain recombines TRBV30 with TRBJ2-5; D not resolved. Matching the DNA end better, TRBJ2-7 makes the J call doubtful. CDR3 length equals 11 residues. Germline CDR1 GTSNPN, CDR2 SVGIG (reference sequence). The chain's CDR3 is CACKTYYEQYF. The CDR3 nucleotides are TGTGCCTGTAAGACCTACTACGAGCAGTACTTC.

This clone was observed a handful of times. The same CDR3 arises from other DNA sequences in this sample as well. This chain joins TRBV28 and TRBJ1-5; D unclear. The CDR3 extends over 12 amino acids. The ends were cut back, 6 bases at V and 3 bases at J, with 6 bases in the middle. Germline V gene sequence: CDR1 MDHEN, CDR2 SYDVKM. CDR3 in amino acids: CASRGVNQPQHF. CDR3 nucleotides: TGTGCCAGCAGGGGCGTCAATCAGCCCCAGCATTTT.

The rearrangement joins TRBV7-2 to TRBJ2-5; 7 bases map to TRBD2. CDR1 is SGHTA, CDR2 FQGNSA, per germline. This CDR3 contains 14 residues. V dropped 8 bases and J dropped 2; count of bases not matched to a gene: 8. The CDR3 nucleotides read TGTGCCAGCGGCCCGGGGGGAGGACAAGAGACCCAGTACTTC. Protein: CASGPGGGQETQYF.

This clone was seen more than once but under ten times. The V and J genes are TRBV25-1 and TRBJ1-2, with D perhaps TRBD1 (5 bases). The CDR3 length is 14 residues. Per germline, CDR1 MGHDK and CDR2 SYGVNS. V gave up 3 bases and J gave up 8 bases, with 16 bases separating them. The CDR3 is CASSDSGTTGGYTF. DNA of the CDR3: TGTGCCAGCAGTGACTCCGGGACTACAGGAGGCTACACCTTC.

The CDR3 coding sequence is TGTGCCAGCAGTGAAGACACCTCCTACGAGCAGTACTTC. It codes for CASSEDTSYEQYF. The gene calls are TRBV2 and TRBJ2-7; D gene ambiguous. Trimming cost V 1 base and J 0 bases, with 4 bases left between them. The CDR3 totals 13 residues. Germline lookup yields CDR1 SNHLY and CDR2 FYNNEI.

This clone has more than one count but fewer than ten. This chain uses TRBV29-1 with TRBJ1-2; 8 bases align to TRBD1. Germline trimming cut 1 base from V and 6 bases from J; bases unmatched to any gene: 7. The V gene's germline CDR1 is SQVTM and CDR2 ANQGSEA. The CDR3 has 14 amino acids. The CDR3 spells CSVEVRTQGDGYTF. DNA of the CDR3: TGCAGCGTTGAAGTCCGGACACAGGGGGATGGCTACACCTTC.

This clone was observed a handful of times. The chain uses TRBV13 and TRBJ2-1; 11 bases agree with TRBD2. The CDR3 extends over 16 amino acids. Looked up from germline, CDR1 is PRHDT and CDR2 is FYEKMQ (reference sequence). Unmatched junction bases numbered 2, after V lost 3 bases and J lost 1 base. CDR3 coding DNA: TGTGCCAGCAGCTTTAGCGGGGGGGCTTCCTACAATGAGCAGTTCTTC. This codes for CASSFSGGASYNEQFF.

This clone was seen repeatedly, ten times or more. The rearrangement joins TRBV4-3 to TRBJ1-4; tentatively, D is TRBD1 (6 bases). The CDR3 is made up of 15 amino acids. Germline CDR1 is LGHNA and CDR2 is YSLEER. Trimming took off 3 bases at V and 4 bases at J, with 12 bases between the two ends. In DNA, the CDR3 is TGCGCCAGCAGCCATCGGACAGAGCATAATGAAAAACTGTTTTTT. As protein: CASSHRTEHNEKLFF.